This TCR beta chain was recovered during a study of T cell repertoires in cytomegalovirus infection. For the study at large: Shared public TCR beta signatures pointed to both CMV infection and a matching HLA type.

Concerning this clonotype: Relative to the germline gene, one junction end is altered; a read error may explain this.

The CDR3 has 15 amino acids. Germline-derived CDR1 and CDR2 are SSHAT and FNYEAQ (reference sequence). One entry per CDR3 protein results from TCRdb running MiXCR on the reads. The sample includes fewer than 200,000 distinct CDR3 sequences, approximately 20% of them seen just once. The specimen was PBMCs. This chain connects TRBV7-7 to TRBJ2-2; 7 bases align to TRBD1. The source of this sequence is a human donor in good health (CMV status not recorded). Some clones in this sample may be carry-over from other donors' samples. CDR3 in DNA: TGTGCTAGCAGCTCCGGACAGGTTAACACCGGGGAGCTGTTTTTT. Its translation is CASSSGQVNTGELFF.